A selection of T cell receptor beta chains follows, all from one sample in a study of Ad26.COV2.S vaccination and SARS-CoV-2 variants. This table comes from immunoSEQ multiplex PCR, and its TCRdb copy is limited to in-frame clones, with some not included. The repertoire holds hundreds of thousands of clones, with nearly 90% as singletons. The sequencing used peripheral blood, collected in a trial of Ad26.COV2.S vaccine versus placebo. The receptors originated from a person aged 18-65 years who received the Ad26.COV2.S COVID-19 vaccine or a placebo. CDR3s include the opening cysteine and the closing phenylalanine or tryptophan. D genes are given only for firm matches. Size values are once, few and many counts, or a class for expanded clones, and some rows have none.

d_call | j_call | v_call | cdr3_length | clone_size | cdr3_aa | cdr3_nt
TRBD1 | TRBJ1-4 | TRBV2 | 16 | . | CASSEGYRGLNEKLFF | TGTGCCAGCAGTGAGGGTTACAGGGGGTTAAATGAAAAACTGTTTTTT
. | TRBJ2-7 | TRBV5-1 | 14 | few | CASSLGHSPLEQYF | TGCGCCAGCAGCTTGGGCCACAGCCCTCTGGAGCAGTACTTC
. | TRBJ2-6 | TRBV7-2 | 17 | once | CASTRRRSGSGANVLTF | TGTGCCAGCACCCGTAGGAGGTCGGGGTCTGGGGCCAACGTCCTGACTTTC
. | TRBJ2-5 | TRBV7-9 | 14 | once | CASSRTGAEETQYF | TGTGCCAGCTCAAGGACGGGGGCCGAGGAGACCCAGTACTTC
. | TRBJ2-5 | TRBV9 | 15 | . | CASSGLTGPQETQYF | TGTGCCAGCAGCGGTCTAACCGGGCCCCAAGAGACCCAGTACTTC
TRBD1 | TRBJ1-1 | TRBV3-1/TRBV3-2 | 13 | . | CASSRLQGFEAFF | TGTGCCAGCAGCCGATTACAGGGGTTTGAAGCTTTCTTT
. | TRBJ2-5 | TRBV29-1 | 14 | . | CSVDRVAYSRTQYF | TGCAGCGTTGACCGTGTGGCATACTCCCGGACCCAGTACTTC
. | TRBJ1-1 | TRBV3-1/TRBV3-2 | 12 | . | CASSHGPSGAFF | TGTGCCAGCAGCCACGGCCCCTCGGGAGCTTTCTTT
. | TRBJ2-3 | TRBV5-1 | 13 | once | CASSLVPTDTQYF | TGCGCCAGCAGCTTGGTTCCGACAGATACGCAGTATTTT
TRBD1 | TRBJ1-6 | TRBV7-8 | 15 | . | CASSLGGTGNSPLHF | TGTGCCAGCAGCTTAGGGGGGACAGGGAATTCACCCCTCCACTTT
TRBD1 | TRBJ1-4 | TRBV2 | 15 | . | CASRTGTGGTEKLFF | TGTGCCAGCAGAACCGGGACAGGGGGGACTGAAAAACTGTTTTTT
. | TRBJ1-3 | TRBV9 | 14 | . | CASSEGLSGNTIYF | TGTGCCAGCAGCGAAGGGCTCTCTGGAAACACCATATATTTT
TRBD1 | TRBJ1-4 | TRBV5-6 | 14 | few | CASSSGQGDEKLFF | TGTGCCAGCAGCTCCGGACAGGGCGATGAAAAACTGTTTTTT
TRBD1 | TRBJ1-1 | TRBV11-1 | 15 | . | CASSGATGWSTEAFF | TGTGCCAGCAGCGGGGCGACAGGGTGGTCCACTGAAGCTTTCTTT
. | TRBJ2-3 | TRBV4-3 | 16 | . | CASSQGGTWGTDTQYF | TGCGCCAGCAGCCAAGGCGGGACTTGGGGCACAGATACGCAGTATTTT
. | TRBJ1-1 | TRBV2 | 15 | . | CASSVWTLGNTEAFF | TGTGCCAGCAGTGTGTGGACACTCGGGAACACTGAAGCTTTCTTT
. | TRBJ1-6 | TRBV24-1 | 14 | . | CATSENSYNSPLHF | TGTGCCACCAGTGAGAACTCCTATAATTCACCCCTCCACTTT
. | TRBJ1-1 | TRBV6-2/TRBV6-3 | 13 | few | CASSRTGNTEAFF | TGTGCCAGCAGTAGGACGGGGAACACTGAAGCTTTCTTT
TRBD2 | TRBJ2-1 | TRBV10-3 | 16 | . | CAIRGSGTSAYNEQFF | TGTGCCATCAGGGGATCCGGGACTAGCGCCTACAATGAGCAGTTCTTC
. | TRBJ2-3 | TRBV6-6 | 13 | . | CATAQGGTDTQYF | TGTGCCACCGCCCAGGGGGGGACAGATACGCAGTATTTT
TRBD2 | TRBJ2-3 | TRBV18 | 17 | . | CASSPLPSGSITDTQYF | TGTGCCAGCTCACCACTCCCTAGCGGTTCGATCACAGATACGCAGTATTTT
. | TRBJ2-1 | TRBV7-9 | 12 | . | CASSESGGEQFF | TGTGCCAGCAGCGAAAGTGGGGGAGAGCAGTTCTTC